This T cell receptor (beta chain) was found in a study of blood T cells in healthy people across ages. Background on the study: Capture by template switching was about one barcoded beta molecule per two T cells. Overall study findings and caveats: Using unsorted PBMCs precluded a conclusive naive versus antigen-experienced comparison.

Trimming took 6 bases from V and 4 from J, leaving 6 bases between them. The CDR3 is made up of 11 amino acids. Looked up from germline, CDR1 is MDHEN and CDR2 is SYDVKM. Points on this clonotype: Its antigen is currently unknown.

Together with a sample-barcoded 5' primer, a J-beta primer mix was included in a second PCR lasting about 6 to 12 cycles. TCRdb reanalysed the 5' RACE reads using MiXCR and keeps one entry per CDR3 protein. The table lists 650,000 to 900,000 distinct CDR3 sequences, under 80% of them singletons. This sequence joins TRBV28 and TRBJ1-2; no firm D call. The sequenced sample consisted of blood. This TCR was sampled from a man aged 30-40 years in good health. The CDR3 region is CASRESYGYTF. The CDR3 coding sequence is TGTGCCAGCAGGGAGAGCTATGGCTACACCTTC.